The 26 T cell receptor beta chains below all came from one sample that was sequenced in a study of HIV-infected patients and healthy controls. TCRdb reanalysed the 5' RACE reads using MiXCR and keeps one entry per CDR3 protein. The table shows approximately 64,000 distinct CDR3 sequences, with less than 20% occurring only once. Sequenced: CD4+ T cells from blood. The receptor set was obtained from a human donor in good health.

The J gene is TRBJ2-3, the V gene TRBV20-1, with a possible D match to TRBD2 (7 bases). Germline CDR1 is DFQATT and CDR2 is SNEGSKA (reference sequence). This CDR3 has 14 residues. V lost 5 bases and J lost 3, with 15 bases in between. The chain's CDR3 is CSAQGGGRTDTQYF. The CDR3 nucleotides are TGCAGTGCTCAAGGGGGGGGTCGGACAGATACGCAGTATTTT.

This clonotype was detected only a few times. The rearrangement joins TRBV4-3 to TRBJ1-2; TRBD1 might be the D (6 bases). With 4 bases removed from V and 8 bases from J, the gap between germline ends came to 11 bases. This CDR3 is 12 amino acids long. CDR1 and CDR2 from the germline V gene are LGHNA and YSLEER. The CDR3 sequence: CASSPDRSGYTF. The DNA of the CDR3 is TGCGCCAGCAGCCCAGACAGGAGCGGCTACACCTTC.

This chain links TRBV7-2 with TRBJ2-1; D may be TRBD1 (5 bases). Germline V gene data show CDR1 as SGHTA and CDR2 as FQGNSA. V lost 7 bases, J lost 5 bases, and 12 bases lay in between. The CDR3 sequence is 13 residues long. Here the CDR3 DNA reads TGTGCCAGCACCAAACAGGCACACAATGAGCAGTTCTTC. Translating it yields CASTKQAHNEQFF.

The chain uses TRBV29-1 and TRBJ2-1; 10 bases align to TRBD2. The CDR3 runs 19 residues. V dropped 4 bases and J dropped 2; count of bases not matched to a gene: 17. Germline V gene data show CDR1 as SQVTM and CDR2 as ANQGSEA. CDR3 nucleotides: TGCAGCGTTGTGTCCCGGACAGGTTCACTAGCGGGAACCTACAATGAGCAGTTCTTC. Translation: CSVVSRTGSLAGTYNEQFF.

This clonotype was observed many times. The chain joins TRBV4-3 to TRBJ2-3; D not resolved. Germline V lookup: CDR1 LGHNA, CDR2 YSLEER. V lost 7 bases and J lost 0, with 14 bases in between. This CDR3 is built from 15 residues. The CDR3 is CASTRLGRSTDTQYF. CDR3 bases: TGCGCCAGCACCCGGCTAGGACGAAGCACAGATACGCAGTATTTT.

This clonotype was recorded a few times. DNA for the CDR3: TGCGCCAGCAGCTTGGAGGGTATGGCGGGGGGAGAGACAGATACGCAGTATTTT. This translates into CASSLEGMAGGETDTQYF. The J gene is TRBJ2-3, the V gene TRBV5-1, with TRBD2 matching 8 bases. The CDR3 is 18 residues long. Germline V lookup: CDR1 SGHRS, CDR2 YFSETQ. J gave up 3 bases and V 0 bases, and 12 bases lay outside the gene matches.

In its sample, this clonotype was seen a few times. This rearrangement joins TRBV7-2 to TRBJ1-4, with TRBD1 matching over 10 bases. There are 17 residues in the CDR3. Germline CDR1 reads SGHTA; CDR2 reads FQGNSA. Unmatched junction bases numbered 4, after V lost 2 bases and J lost 1 base. As DNA, the CDR3 is TGTGCCAGCAGCTTACTCGGACAGGGGGAAACTAATGAAAAACTGTTTTTT. It encodes CASSLLGQGETNEKLFF.

In its sample, this clonotype was seen a few times. The chain is built from TRBV29-1 and TRBJ2-1; 9 positions match TRBD2. Germline V gene sequence: CDR1 SQVTM, CDR2 ANQGSEA. J lost 6 bases, V lost 5 bases, and 8 bases had no gene match. The CDR3 consists of 14 residues. CDR3 coding DNA: TGCAGCGTTATACGCGGGAGGGCCGGCAATGAGCAGTTCTTC. Amino acids: CSVIRGRAGNEQFF.

In this sample, this clonotype turned up a few times. The chain links TRBV6-5 to TRBJ1-1, with D hard to call. The CDR3 is 11 residues long. Trimming shortened V by 11 bases and J by 1 base, and 8 bases separated the two germline ends. Germline CDR1 MNHEY, CDR2 SVGAGI. CDR3 in DNA: TGTGCCGTTGAGGGGAACACTGAAGCTTTCTTT. It is translated as CAVEGNTEAFF.

This clonotype was seen at least ten times. As DNA, the CDR3 is TGTGCCAGCAGCCGAAGGAGACAGGCCAGCTCCTACAATGAGCAGTTCTTC. Encoded protein: CASSRRRQASSYNEQFF. The rearrangement uses TRBV7-4 and TRBJ2-1, with TRBD1 as a possible D gene (6 bases). This CDR3 spans 17 amino acids. V lost 5 bases and J 0 bases, leaving 17 bases between the germline ends. CDR1 and CDR2 from the germline V gene are SGHVT and SQSDAQ.

V gene TRBV5-8 combines with J gene TRBJ2-1, with a weak D call TRBD1 (6 bases). This CDR3 spans 13 amino acids. V lost 5 bases and J 7 bases, leaving 13 bases between the germline ends. Germline CDR1 reads SGHTS; CDR2 reads YDEGEE. CDR3 in amino acids: CASRDSSWNEQFF. As DNA, the CDR3 is TGTGCCAGCAGGGACAGTTCGTGGAATGAGCAGTTCTTC.

This clonotype was seen a few times. J is TRBJ2-1 and V is TRBV30; 10 bases are a match to TRBD1. V trimming: 5 bases; J trimming: 0 bases; junction bases outside the gene matches: 1. CDR1 and CDR2 (germline): GTSNPN, SVGIG (reference sequence). The CDR3 spans 14 residues. The CDR3 sequence: CAWGTGASYNEQFF. The CDR3 DNA reads TGTGCCTGGGGGACAGGGGCCTCCTACAATGAGCAGTTCTTC.

The rearrangement joins TRBV20-1 to TRBJ1-3; TRBD1 aligns across 10 bases. J gave up 0 bases and V 6 bases, and 5 bases lay outside the gene matches. CDR1 DFQATT and CDR2 SNEGSKA come from the germline V gene (reference sequence). This CDR3 contains 15 residues. The CDR3 sequence is CSAPGQGLSGNTIYF. CDR3 sequence (DNA): TGCAGTGCCCCGGGACAGGGGCTCTCTGGAAACACCATATATTTT.

This clonotype showed up many times. The chain recombines TRBV5-1 with TRBJ1-2; no firm D call. CDR3 length equals 14 residues. V gave up 0 bases and J gave up 2 bases, with 8 bases separating them. Looked up from germline, CDR1 is SGHRS and CDR2 is YFSETQ. As DNA, the CDR3 is TGCGCCAGCAGCTTGGGGTCAAACAACTATGGCTACACCTTC. Amino acids: CASSLGSNNYGYTF. Together with reference TRBV5-1 and TRBJ1-2, the CDR3 gives the full variable domain: KAGVTQTPRYLIKTRGQQVTLSCSPISGHRSVSWYQQTPGQGLQFLFEYFSETQRNKGNFPGRFSGRQFSNSRSEMNVSTLELGDSALYLCASSLGSNNYGYTFGSGTRLTVV.

In this sample, this clonotype turned up many times. The genes are TRBV14 and TRBJ1-6; TRBD1 matches at 11 bases. V lost 4 bases to trimming and J lost 9 bases; unmatched junction nucleotides: 8. The CDR3 extends over 16 amino acids. Germline V gives CDR1 SGHDN, CDR2 FVKESK. CDR3: CASSRHGQGAVSPLHF. CDR3 coding DNA: TGTGCCAGCAGCCGACACGGACAGGGGGCTGTTTCACCCCTCCACTTT.

This clonotype has only a few counts. V and J are TRBV10-3 and TRBJ2-7; D is uncertain. Trimming shortened V by 9 bases and J by 0 bases, and 12 bases separated the two germline ends. The germline CDR1 and CDR2 sequences are ENHRY and SYGVKD. The CDR3 sequence is 13 residues long. CDR3 region: CAIESERSYEQYF. For the CDR3, the DNA is TGTGCCATAGAAAGCGAGCGCTCCTACGAGCAGTACTTC.

The chain carries TRBV19 and TRBJ2-1; D is ambiguous. The CDR3 contains 15 residues. V lost 6 bases to trimming and J lost 0 bases, with 12 bases between them. Germline loops: CDR1 LNHDA, CDR2 SQIVND (reference sequence). The CDR3 coding sequence is TGTGCCAGTAGGGGGAAAAAGTTCTCCTACAATGAGCAGTTCTTC. It specifies CASRGKKFSYNEQFF.

The chain has TRBV3-1 and TRBJ1-1, with D perhaps matching TRBD1 (5 bases). The length of the CDR3 is 14 residues. The ends were cut back, 4 bases at V and 1 base at J, with 10 bases in the middle. Germline V CDR1 and CDR2: LGHDT, YNNKEL (reference sequence). In nucleotides, the CDR3 is TGTGCCAGCAGCCCCCGCGGACAGAACACTGAAGCTTTCTTT. Protein: CASSPRGQNTEAFF.

As for this clonotype: With a much larger clone just one base away, this may be a read error. This chain uses TRBV29-1 with TRBJ2-3, with D possibly matching TRBD1 (6 bases). CDR1 is SQVTM and CDR2 is ANQGSEA in the germline V gene. The CDR3 sequence is 15 residues long. V dropped 4 bases and J dropped 1 base, with 15 bases sitting between them. CDR3 nucleotide sequence: TGCAGCGTTGCACAGGGATCTACTGGCACAGATACGCAGTATTTT. It specifies CSVAQGSTGTDTQYF.

This clonotype occurred many times. V usage is TRBV4-1 and J usage is TRBJ1-6; 8 nucleotides line up with TRBD1. Germline V gene sequence: CDR1 MGHRA, CDR2 YSYEKL. V lost 1 base, J lost 9 bases, and 14 bases stayed unmatched. The CDR3 length is 18 residues. The CDR3 sequence is CASSQVPQGVGGSSPLHF. CDR3 in DNA: TGCGCCAGCAGCCAAGTTCCACAGGGGGTAGGTGGTTCTTCACCCCTCCACTTT.

This chain uses TRBV20-1 with TRBJ2-3; D is undetermined. Trimming pared 3 bases from V and 4 bases from J, leaving 5 bases between. CDR1 is DFQATT and CDR2 is SNEGSKA in the germline V gene (reference sequence). The CDR3 consists of 11 residues. CDR3 bases: TGCAGTGCTAGGCGCGCAGATACGCAGTATTTT. This codes for CSARRADTQYF.

This clonotype was seen a few times. The V gene is TRBV5-1, the J gene TRBJ1-2; tentative D call: TRBD1 (6 bases). Germline loops: CDR1 SGHRS, CDR2 YFSETQ. The V end lost 2 bases, the J end lost 4 bases, and 9 bases lay between the germline ends. This CDR3 has 13 residues. The CDR3: CASSFTGSYGYTF. Here the CDR3 DNA reads TGCGCCAGCAGCTTTACAGGGAGCTATGGCTACACCTTC.

The chain employs TRBV6-5 and TRBJ2-1; the D gene could be TRBD1 or TRBD2 (5 bases each). The CDR3 consists of 18 residues. V was clipped by 8 bases and J by 6 bases, with 29 bases between them. CDR1 MNHEY and CDR2 SVGAGI come from the germline V gene. The DNA of the CDR3 is TGTGCCAGCCACCCGGCCCCGGGACCCGAAGGTTGGGGCAATGAGCAGTTCTTC. This translates into CASHPAPGPEGWGNEQFF.

This clonotype was seen repeatedly, ten times or more. J is TRBJ2-1 and V is TRBV12-3 or TRBV12-4, with D maybe TRBD2 (5 bases). The CDR3 has 13 amino acids. The V gene lost 6 bases and the J gene lost 6 bases, with 12 bases spanning the gap. The CDR3: CASSYGISNEQFF. CDR3 in DNA: TGTGCCAGCAGCTACGGGATCTCCAATGAGCAGTTCTTC.

This chain connects TRBV6-2 or TRBV6-3 to TRBJ2-3; a weak D match, TRBD2 (6 bases). Germline CDR1 MNHEY, CDR2 SVGEGT. The CDR3 runs 15 residues. Trimming cost V 5 bases and J 1 base, with 13 bases left between them. The CDR3 loop is CASSTEWGGTDTQYF. The DNA for the CDR3 is TGTGCCAGCAGTACGGAGTGGGGGGGCACAGATACGCAGTATTTT.

V gene TRBV27 combines with J gene TRBJ2-7; 7 bases map to TRBD1. This CDR3 contains 16 residues. Germline V lookup: CDR1 MNHEY, CDR2 SMNVEV (reference sequence). Trimming removed 5 bases from V and 2 bases from J; junction bases left unmatched: 12. This chain's CDR3 is CASSPRQGDIPYEQYF. CDR3 DNA sequence: TGTGCCAGCAGTCCGCGACAGGGCGACATCCCCTACGAGCAGTACTTC.